Reported below is one TCR beta chain. Its antigen is unidentified. Despite likely unrecorded immune exposures, the donors were nominally healthy at the time of sampling. This sample stems from a study of cytomegalovirus exposure and HLA in healthy donors. There are 16 residues in the CDR3. Deletions cut 4 bases from V and 3 bases from J, with 19 bases between. Germline assignment: CDR1 SGHNT and CDR2 YYREEE (reference sequence). A multiplex PCR was run with 60 Vbeta primers and 13 Jbeta primers. Data came from immunoSEQ multiplex PCR; TCRdb stores just in-frame clones and leaves some out. This table has about 140,000 clones, around 77% appearing once. Broader study findings: Investigators reported over 150 TCR beta chains as tied to cytomegalovirus. Indistinguishable V segments, including TRBV6-2 and TRBV6-3, were excluded.

The genes are TRBV5-4 and TRBJ1-2; maybe TRBD1 (6 bases). The source is a woman aged 45-60 years in good health and CMV-seronegative. Sequenced sample: PBMCs. The CDR3 DNA reads TGTGCCAGCAGCAGGGGGTCTAACAGGGCCTACTATGGCTACACCTTC. Translated, it gives CASSRGSNRAYYGYTF.